Following are 28 T cell receptor beta chains from one sample sequenced in a study of cytomegalovirus exposure and HLA in healthy donors. PCR used 60 Vbeta primers and 13 Jbeta primers. Sequencing used immunoSEQ multiplex PCR; TCRdb keeps in-frame clones, though not all of them. In the table there are roughly 160,000 clones, about 82% of which are singletons. The specimen was PBMCs. The source of these receptors is a male donor in good health and CMV-seronegative.

The chain is built from TRBV5-6 and TRBJ2-7; 9 bases match TRBD1. CDR3 length equals 16 residues. The germline CDR1 and CDR2 sequences are SGHDT and YYEEEE. J gave up 2 bases and V 3 bases, and 9 bases lay outside the gene matches. Written as DNA, the CDR3 is TGTGCCAGCAGCTCGGGGACAGGGATAGTAACCTACGAGCAGTACTTC. Translation: CASSSGTGIVTYEQYF.

This rearrangement joins TRBV28 to TRBJ2-2, with 11 bases aligning to TRBD1. The trim removed 5 bases at V and 4 bases at J, leaving 9 bases unmatched. The CDR3 is 17 amino acids. In germline, CDR1 is MDHEN, CDR2 SYDVKM. The CDR3 DNA reads TGTGCCAGCAGTCCCCGGACAGGGGGCCTTACCACCGGGGAGCTGTTTTTT. Translation gives CASSPRTGGLTTGELFF.

V and J are TRBV13 and TRBJ1-4; D possibly corresponds to TRBD1 (6 bases). This CDR3 has 19 residues. Germline CDR1 and CDR2: PRHDT and FYEKMQ (reference sequence). Trimming took 2 bases from V and 13 from J, leaving 32 bases between them. The CDR3 reads CASSLLSSMGQPHEKGLFF. Here the CDR3 DNA reads TGTGCCAGCAGCTTACTTTCGAGTATGGGACAACCACATGAAAAGGGACTGTTTTTT.

This clone was picked up a small number of times. As DNA, the CDR3 is TGTGCCATCTCGGAGACTGGCGGGGGGGAGACCCAGTACTTC. This encodes CAISETGGGETQYF. This sequence joins TRBV10-3 and TRBJ2-5; TRBD2 agrees at 8 bases. The trim removed 8 bases at V and 5 bases at J, leaving 10 bases unmatched. There are 14 residues in the CDR3. Per the germline V gene, CDR1 is ENHRY and CDR2 is SYGVKD.

The gene calls are TRBV11-2 and TRBJ1-1; no definite D call. With 1 base removed from V and 0 bases from J, the gap between germline ends came to 6 bases. This CDR3 has 14 amino acids. The germline V gene has CDR1 SGHAT and CDR2 FQNNGV. DNA of the CDR3: TGTGCCAGCAGCTTAGTACTTCTGAACACTGAAGCTTTCTTT. It translates to CASSLVLLNTEAFF. Looking up the rest from reference TRBV11-2 and TRBJ1-1 gives the full variable domain: EAGVAQSPRYKIIEKRQSVAFWCNPISGHATLYWYQQILGQGPKLLIQFQNNGVVDDSQLPKDRFSAERLKGVDSTLKIQPAKLEDSAVYLCASSLVLLNTEAFFGQGTRLTVV.

The chain joins TRBV5-6 to TRBJ2-3; 7 bases are shared with TRBD2. This CDR3 has 15 residues. Germline trimming cut 1 base from V and 2 bases from J; bases unmatched to any gene: 4. CDR1 is SGHDT and CDR2 is YYEEEE in the germline V gene. CDR3 sequence: CASSLNAGVTDTQYF. For the CDR3, the DNA is TGTGCCAGCAGCTTGAATGCGGGAGTCACAGATACGCAGTATTTT.

The chain uses TRBV28 and TRBJ1-4, with D possibly TRBD1 on 5 matching bases. With 6 bases removed from V and 5 bases from J, the gap between germline ends came to 16 bases. Germline values: CDR1 MDHEN, CDR2 SYDVKM. CDR3 size: 15 residues. This CDR3 reads CASRPTGGPNEKLFF. For the CDR3, the DNA is TGTGCCAGCAGACCGACCGGGGGACCAAATGAAAAACTGTTTTTT.

In this sample, this clone turned up a few times. This chain connects TRBV6-5 to TRBJ2-5; D might be TRBD1 (5 bases). The CDR3 has 14 amino acids. Germline V gives CDR1 MNHEY, CDR2 SVGAGI. Trimming took off 5 bases at V and 7 bases at J, with 17 bases between the two ends. In nucleotides, the CDR3 is TGTGCCAGCAGTGAATTAGCTGACCAGGGGACCCAGTACTTC. It translates to CASSELADQGTQYF.

This chain connects TRBV7-9 to TRBJ2-5, with 9 bases aligning to TRBD2. V shed 2 bases, J shed 2 bases, and the junction held 3 bases outside the gene matches. Germline CDR1 is SEHNR and CDR2 is FQNEAQ (reference sequence). The CDR3 loop spans 15 amino acids. CDR3 residues: CASSLSGLAQETQYF. CDR3 DNA: TGTGCCAGCAGCTTAAGCGGACTAGCGCAAGAGACCCAGTACTTC.

The V gene is TRBV19, the J gene TRBJ1-2; no firm D call. Germline V gene data show CDR1 as LNHDA and CDR2 as SQIVND (reference sequence). The CDR3 has 16 amino acids. Trimming took off 0 bases at V and 3 bases at J, with 14 bases between the two ends. CDR3: CASSIDGIGRDYGYTF. Here the CDR3 DNA reads TGTGCCAGTAGTATAGATGGTATAGGCCGGGACTATGGCTACACCTTC.

The V and J genes are TRBV25-1 and TRBJ2-3; 8 bases map to TRBD2. Germline CDR1 is MGHDK and CDR2 is SYGVNS. V dropped 5 bases and J dropped 5; count of bases not matched to a gene: 9. The CDR3 sequence is 15 residues long. The CDR3 DNA sequence: TGTGCCAGCAGTAGAGTGGGGACTAGACTAGATACGCAGTATTTT. Its protein is CASSRVGTRLDTQYF. The full variable domain, rest sourced from reference TRBV25-1 and TRBJ2-3, is EADIYQTPRYLVIGTGKKITLECSQTMGHDKMYWYQQDPGMELHLIHYSYGVNSTEKGDLSSESTVSRIRTEHFPLTLESARPSHTSQYLCASSRVGTRLDTQYFGPGTRLTVL.

The rearrangement joins TRBV25-1 to TRBJ1-4; 11 bases are a match to TRBD1. Germline values: CDR1 MGHDK, CDR2 SYGVNS. The V gene end was trimmed by 6 bases and the J gene end by 7 bases; junction bases not matched to a gene: 1. This CDR3 spans 13 amino acids. CDR3 in DNA: TGTGCCAGCAGCGGGACAGGGGGTGAAAAACTGTTTTTT. Translation gives CASSGTGGEKLFF.

The chain carries TRBV6-1 and TRBJ2-5, with 8 nucleotides matching TRBD1. This CDR3 is 13 amino acids long. The germline V gene has CDR1 MNHNS and CDR2 SASEGT. The V gene end was trimmed by 6 bases and the J gene end by 0 bases; junction bases not matched to a gene: 0. The CDR3 coding sequence is TGTGCCAGCAGGGGACAGGACCAAGAGACCCAGTACTTC. Its protein is CASRGQDQETQYF.

The chain carries TRBV5-6 and TRBJ1-1; D is uncertain. Trimming left V 5 bases short and J 7 bases short, with 18 bases between. The V gene's germline CDR1 is SGHDT and CDR2 YYEEEE. The CDR3 contains 14 residues. Written as DNA, the CDR3 is TGTGCCAGCAGTCCCACGTGGGCGCAGAGTGAAGCTTTCTTT. This encodes CASSPTWAQSEAFF.

In this sample, this clone turned up a few times. This chain links TRBV19 with TRBJ1-6; the match to TRBD1 covers 9 bases. With V trimmed by 5 bases and J by 6 bases, 5 bases remained unmatched. The CDR3 contains 15 residues. Germline V gives CDR1 LNHDA, CDR2 SQIVND (reference sequence). In DNA, the CDR3 is TGTGCCAGTAGTTTCGGGACAGGGACTAATTCACCCCTCCACTTT. Protein sequence: CASSFGTGTNSPLHF.

The chain couples TRBV9 to TRBJ2-5, with 7 nucleotides matching TRBD1. CDR1 and CDR2 from the germline V gene are SGDLS and YYNGEE. The J segment lost 2 bases and the V segment lost 4 bases, leaving 5 bases of the junction unmatched. This CDR3 is built from 14 residues. The CDR3 sequence: CASSRDSLQETQYF. The CDR3 DNA reads TGTGCCAGCAGCCGGGACAGCCTACAAGAGACCCAGTACTTC.

The chain links TRBV5-5 to TRBJ1-4; 7 positions agree with TRBD1. This CDR3 has 15 amino acids. Trimming at V came to 4 bases and at J to 0 bases, leaving 3 bases not matched to a gene. Germline V CDR1 and CDR2: SGHKS, YYEKEE (reference sequence). CDR3 protein: CASSVGQTTNEKLFF. The CDR3 nucleotides are TGTGCCAGCAGCGTGGGACAGACAACTAATGAAAAACTGTTTTTT.

The gene calls are TRBV28 and TRBJ1-1, with TRBD1 identical over 7 bases. V gave up 6 bases and J gave up 7 bases; unmatched junction bases: 11. Per the germline V gene, CDR1 is MDHEN and CDR2 is SYDVKM. This CDR3 spans 14 amino acids. The chain's CDR3 is CASSPQGWSGEAFF. The CDR3 bases are TGTGCCAGCAGCCCACAGGGGTGGTCCGGTGAAGCTTTCTTT.

The genes are TRBV4-2 and TRBJ2-7, with 7 bases aligning to TRBD1. The V segment lost 2 bases and the J segment 3 bases; nucleotides outside the gene matches: 10. The CDR3 extends over 16 amino acids. Per the germline V gene, CDR1 is LGHNA and CDR2 is YNFKEQ. This chain's CDR3 is CASSQSIRDSIYEQYF. CDR3 nucleotides: TGTGCCAGCAGCCAAAGTATCCGGGACAGCATCTACGAGCAGTACTTC.

The chain employs TRBV5-6 and TRBJ1-3; unclear D gene. The germline V and J ends were trimmed by 1 base and 3 bases, with 8 bases remaining between them. Germline CDR1 reads SGHDT; CDR2 reads YYEEEE. This CDR3 spans 14 amino acids. CDR3 amino acids: CASSLWRNGNTIYF. The CDR3 bases are TGTGCCAGCAGCTTGTGGAGAAATGGAAACACCATATATTTT.

This clone was observed a few times. The chain couples TRBV5-1 to TRBJ2-6; TRBD2 matches 14 bases. The ends lost 1 base at V and 4 bases at J; junction bases unmatched: 7. Germline loops: CDR1 SGHRS, CDR2 YFSETQ. CDR3 length equals 19 residues. As DNA, the CDR3 is TGCGCCAGCAGCTTGTATGGACTAGCGGGGGGAGCCGGGGCCAACGTCCTGACTTTC. Protein sequence: CASSLYGLAGGAGANVLTF. Supplemented by reference TRBV5-1 and TRBJ2-6, the full variable domain reads KAGVTQTPRYLIKTRGQQVTLSCSPISGHRSVSWYQQTPGQGLQFLFEYFSETQRNKGNFPGRFSGRQFSNSRSEMNVSTLELGDSALYLCASSLYGLAGGAGANVLTFGAGSRLTVL.

This clone was observed once. The rearrangement uses TRBV27 and TRBJ2-3; 9 positions match TRBD2. V was pared by 5 bases and J by 2 bases, with 8 bases of the junction left unmatched. Germline values: CDR1 MNHEY, CDR2 SMNVEV (reference sequence). The CDR3 consists of 16 residues. CDR3 sequence: CASSTIAGALTDTQYF. As DNA, the CDR3 is TGTGCCAGCAGTACAATAGCGGGGGCCCTCACAGATACGCAGTATTTT.

The gene calls are TRBV9 and TRBJ2-7; 12 bases are shared with TRBD1. This CDR3 has 16 amino acids. Per the germline V gene, CDR1 is SGDLS and CDR2 is YYNGEE. The junction had 11 bases not matched to a gene; V was cut back by 4 bases and J by 6 bases. The CDR3 loop reads CASSPRGGTGGSEQYF. DNA of the CDR3: TGTGCCAGCAGCCCTCGAGGGGGGACAGGGGGCAGCGAGCAGTACTTC.

DNA for the CDR3: TGTGCCAGCAGACTCGTAGGGGCCTACGAGCAGTACTTC. This sequence encodes CASRLVGAYEQYF. The chain couples TRBV7-2 to TRBJ2-7, with D tentatively TRBD1 (5 bases). Trimming removed 6 bases at V and 2 bases at J, with 11 bases between. Looked up from germline, CDR1 is SGHTA and CDR2 is FQGNSA. The CDR3 has 13 residues. Filled out from reference TRBV7-2 and TRBJ2-7, the complete variable domain reads GAGVSQSPSNKVTEKGKDVELRCDPISGHTALYWYRQSLGQGLEFLIYFQGNSAPDKSGLPSDRFSAERTGGSVSTLTIQRTQQEDSAVYLCASRLVGAYEQYFGPGTRLTVT.

J is TRBJ2-5 and V is TRBV14, with 8 positions matching TRBD1. The CDR3 sequence is 15 residues long. V gave up 1 base and J gave up 2 bases; unmatched junction bases: 3. Looked up from germline, CDR1 is SGHDN and CDR2 is FVKESK. This CDR3 is CASSQVRTGQETQYF. The CDR3 nucleotides are TGTGCCAGCAGCCAAGTGAGGACAGGGCAAGAGACCCAGTACTTC.

The chain links TRBV30 to TRBJ1-2, with 7 bases aligning to TRBD1. Germline assignment: CDR1 GTSNPN and CDR2 SVGIG (reference sequence). V lost 2 bases, J lost 5 bases, and 8 bases stayed unmatched. This CDR3 has 14 amino acids. CDR3 sequence reads: CAWSLTGRGYGYTF. Written as DNA, the CDR3 is TGTGCCTGGAGTTTGACAGGGAGAGGGTATGGCTACACCTTC. The entire variable domain, with the rest obtained from reference TRBV30 and TRBJ1-2, is as follows: SQTIHQWPATLVQPVGSPLSLECTVEGTSNPNLYWYRQAAGRGLQLLFYSVGIGQISSEVPQNLSASRPQDRQFILSSKKLLLSDSGFYLCAWSLTGRGYGYTFGSGTRLTVV.

This chain connects TRBV6-5 to TRBJ2-1; 12 positions agree with TRBD2. This CDR3 spans 13 amino acids. Germline assignment: CDR1 MNHEY and CDR2 SVGAGI. V trimming: 7 bases; J trimming: 8 bases; junction bases outside the gene matches: 3. As DNA, the CDR3 is TGTGCCAGCAAACTAGCGGGAGGTTATGAGCAGTTCTTC. Translated: CASKLAGGYEQFF.

This clone was seen more than once but under ten times. The V gene is TRBV21-1, the J gene TRBJ2-7; the table's TRBD1 call for D was not verified on the DNA. TRBV21-1 is termed a pseudogene. The CDR3 is made up of 15 amino acids. The CDR3 region is CASSKGTGGLYEQYF. The CDR3 DNA sequence: TGTGCCAGCAGCAAAGGCACAGGGGGCTTGTACGAGCAGTACTTC.